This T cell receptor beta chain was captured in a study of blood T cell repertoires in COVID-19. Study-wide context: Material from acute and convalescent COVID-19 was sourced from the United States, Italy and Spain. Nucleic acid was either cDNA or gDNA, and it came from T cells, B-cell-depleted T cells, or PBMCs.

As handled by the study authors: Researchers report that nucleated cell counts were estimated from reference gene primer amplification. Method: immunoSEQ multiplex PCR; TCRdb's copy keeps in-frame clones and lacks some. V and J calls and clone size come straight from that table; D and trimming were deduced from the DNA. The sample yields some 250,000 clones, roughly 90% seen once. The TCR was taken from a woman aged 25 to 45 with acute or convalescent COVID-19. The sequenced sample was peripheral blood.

The CDR3 protein is CASSLIWLEGSYEQYF. Written as DNA, the CDR3 is TGTGCCAGCAGCTTAATTTGGCTAGAGGGCTCCTACGAGCAGTACTTC. The rearrangement links TRBV7-8 to TRBJ2-7; tentatively, D is TRBD2 (5 bases). Germline V gene lookup returns CDR1 SGHVS and CDR2 FQNEAQ. V was trimmed by 2 bases and J by 0 bases, leaving 14 bases between them. The CDR3 is 16 amino acids.